This is a list of T cell receptor beta chains from one sample in a study of cytomegalovirus exposure and HLA in healthy donors. Produced via immunoSEQ multiplex PCR; TCRdb's table is partial and in-frame only. This sample has about 360,000 clones, with roughly 85% found just once. The sequencing input was PBMCs. Receptors originate from a woman younger than 35 in good health and CMV-seronegative. CDR3s include the opening cysteine and the closing phenylalanine or tryptophan. A D gene is named only where the DNA matches it firmly. Rows give clone size only sometimes, using once, few, many, or a class for an expanded clone.

V gene: TRBV7-9; CDR3 length: 16; clone size: few; D gene: .; J gene: TRBJ1-5; CDR3 protein: CASSSTRGANNQPQHF; CDR3 DNA: TGTGCCAGCAGCTCCACCCGGGGGGCGAACAATCAGCCCCAGCATTTT
V gene: TRBV5-1; CDR3 length: 13; clone size: .; D gene: .; J gene: TRBJ1-1; CDR3 protein: CASSLASFTEAFF; CDR3 DNA: TGCGCCAGCAGCTTGGCGAGCTTCACTGAAGCTTTCTTT
V gene: TRBV18; CDR3 length: 16; clone size: .; D gene: TRBD2; J gene: TRBJ2-5; CDR3 protein: CASSQVPGLAGETQYF; CDR3 DNA: TGTGCCAGCTCACAAGTGCCGGGACTAGCGGGGGAGACCCAGTACTTC
V gene: TRBV29-1; CDR3 length: 14; clone size: once; D gene: TRBD2; J gene: TRBJ2-1; CDR3 protein: CSVTVAGNYNEQFF; CDR3 DNA: TGCAGCGTTACCGTAGCGGGAAACTACAATGAGCAGTTCTTC
V gene: TRBV7-8; CDR3 length: 17; clone size: .; D gene: TRBD2; J gene: TRBJ2-1; CDR3 protein: CASSLRLGGRGNNEQFF; CDR3 DNA: TGTGCCAGCAGCTTAAGGCTTGGCGGGAGAGGAAACAATGAGCAGTTCTTC
V gene: TRBV6-6; CDR3 length: 13; clone size: .; D gene: .; J gene: TRBJ2-7; CDR3 protein: CASSYSLGFEQYF; CDR3 DNA: TGTGCCAGCAGTTACTCACTAGGGTTCGAGCAGTACTTC
V gene: TRBV6-1; CDR3 length: 12; clone size: .; D gene: .; J gene: TRBJ2-5; CDR3 protein: CAGGINQETQYF; CDR3 DNA: TGTGCCGGCGGGATTAACCAAGAGACCCAGTACTTC
V gene: TRBV9; CDR3 length: 18; clone size: .; D gene: TRBD1; J gene: TRBJ2-7; CDR3 protein: CASSVAPEPGQGSHEQYF; CDR3 DNA: TGTGCCAGCAGCGTAGCCCCGGAGCCGGGACAGGGGAGCCACGAGCAGTACTTC
V gene: TRBV4-1; CDR3 length: 15; clone size: .; D gene: TRBD2; J gene: TRBJ2-7; CDR3 protein: CASSQVGGGRDEQYF; CDR3 DNA: TGCGCCAGCAGCCAAGTGGGGGGAGGGAGAGACGAGCAGTACTTC
V gene: TRBV6-5; CDR3 length: 13; clone size: .; D gene: .; J gene: TRBJ2-2; CDR3 protein: CASSRVITGELFF; CDR3 DNA: TGTGCCAGCAGTCGGGTAATCACCGGGGAGCTGTTTTTT
V gene: TRBV5-1; CDR3 length: 15; clone size: .; D gene: TRBD1; J gene: TRBJ2-7; CDR3 protein: CASSLYGQGRDEQYF; CDR3 DNA: TGCGCCAGCAGCTTGTACGGACAGGGGCGGGACGAGCAGTACTTC
V gene: TRBV28; CDR3 length: 14; clone size: .; D gene: .; J gene: TRBJ2-7; CDR3 protein: CASSNTGQSYEQYF; CDR3 DNA: TGTGCCAGCAGCAACACGGGACAATCCTACGAGCAGTACTTC
V gene: TRBV13; CDR3 length: 18; clone size: .; D gene: .; J gene: TRBJ1-4; CDR3 protein: CASSLSAGRVPTNEKLFF; CDR3 DNA: TGTGCCAGCAGCTTAAGCGCCGGCAGGGTCCCAACTAATGAAAAACTGTTTTTT
V gene: TRBV28; CDR3 length: 16; clone size: .; D gene: .; J gene: TRBJ2-7; CDR3 protein: CASSGPRQASSYEQYF; CDR3 DNA: TGTGCCAGCAGTGGGCCCCGACAGGCTTCCTCCTACGAGCAGTACTTC
V gene: TRBV27; CDR3 length: 15; clone size: .; D gene: .; J gene: TRBJ1-3; CDR3 protein: CASSLFAGTGNTIYF; CDR3 DNA: TGTGCCAGCAGTTTATTTGCCGGGACTGGAAACACCATATATTTT
V gene: TRBV2; CDR3 length: 15; clone size: few; D gene: TRBD1; J gene: TRBJ1-2; CDR3 protein: CASSEGGQTIYGYTF; CDR3 DNA: TGTGCCAGCAGTGAGGGGGGACAGACGATCTATGGCTACACCTTC
V gene: TRBV29-1; CDR3 length: 16; clone size: few; D gene: TRBD1; J gene: TRBJ2-7; CDR3 protein: CSVMGGFRDRGYEQYF; CDR3 DNA: TGCAGCGTTATGGGGGGGTTCCGGGACAGGGGATACGAGCAGTACTTC
V gene: TRBV14; CDR3 length: 14; clone size: .; D gene: .; J gene: TRBJ2-3; CDR3 protein: CASSQEIAADTQYF; CDR3 DNA: TGTGCCAGCAGCCAAGAGATAGCAGCAGATACGCAGTATTTT
V gene: TRBV4-2; CDR3 length: 17; clone size: .; D gene: .; J gene: TRBJ2-1; CDR3 protein: CASSHTGGALLPNEQFF; CDR3 DNA: TGTGCCAGCAGCCATACTGGGGGCGCCCTCCTGCCCAATGAGCAGTTCTTC
V gene: TRBV28; CDR3 length: 14; clone size: .; D gene: TRBD1; J gene: TRBJ1-5; CDR3 protein: CASSTGGGNQPQHF; CDR3 DNA: TGTGCCAGCAGCACAGGGGGCGGCAATCAGCCCCAGCATTTT
V gene: TRBV29-1; CDR3 length: 13; clone size: .; D gene: TRBD2; J gene: TRBJ2-7; CDR3 protein: CSALASSSYEQYF; CDR3 DNA: TGCAGCGCACTAGCGTCGAGCTCCTACGAGCAGTACTTC
V gene: TRBV6-5; CDR3 length: 14; clone size: .; D gene: .; J gene: TRBJ1-6; CDR3 protein: CASSQPGGNSPLHF; CDR3 DNA: TGTGCCAGCAGTCAACCAGGAGGGAATTCACCCCTCCACTTT
V gene: TRBV5-4; CDR3 length: 15; clone size: .; D gene: .; J gene: TRBJ2-3; CDR3 protein: CASSGPGQRTDTQYF; CDR3 DNA: TGTGCCAGCAGCGGACCGGGACAACGCACAGATACGCAGTATTTT
V gene: TRBV14; CDR3 length: 18; clone size: .; D gene: TRBD2; J gene: TRBJ2-1; CDR3 protein: CASSPTILAGGLSGREFF; CDR3 DNA: TGTGCCAGCAGCCCAACAATTCTAGCGGGGGGGTTGAGCGGAAGGGAGTTCTTC
V gene: TRBV4-1; CDR3 length: 15; clone size: .; D gene: .; J gene: TRBJ2-7; CDR3 protein: CASSQGGGGVYEQYF; CDR3 DNA: TGCGCCAGCAGCCAAGGAGGAGGGGGGGTCTACGAGCAGTACTTC
V gene: TRBV2; CDR3 length: 14; clone size: .; D gene: TRBD1; J gene: TRBJ2-5; CDR3 protein: CASTDRDSQETQYF; CDR3 DNA: TGTGCCAGCACCGACCGGGACAGCCAAGAGACCCAGTACTTC
V gene: TRBV7-6; CDR3 length: 15; clone size: .; D gene: TRBD2; J gene: TRBJ2-7; CDR3 protein: CASSRGVGGPNEQYF; CDR3 DNA: TGTGCCAGCAGCCGGGGGGTGGGAGGGCCGAACGAGCAGTACTTC
V gene: TRBV29-1; CDR3 length: 14; clone size: .; D gene: .; J gene: TRBJ1-1; CDR3 protein: CSVELRLMNTEAFF; CDR3 DNA: TGCAGCGTTGAACTGCGGCTAATGAACACTGAAGCTTTCTTT
V gene: TRBV27; CDR3 length: 20; clone size: .; D gene: TRBD1; J gene: TRBJ1-5; CDR3 protein: CASSPNPGTGEYHGNQPQHF; CDR3 DNA: TGTGCCAGCAGTCCGAACCCCGGGACAGGGGAGTATCATGGCAATCAGCCCCAGCATTTT
V gene: TRBV6-5; CDR3 length: 13; clone size: .; D gene: .; J gene: TRBJ1-1; CDR3 protein: CATVDRMNTEAFF; CDR3 DNA: TGTGCCACCGTGGACAGAATGAACACTGAAGCTTTCTTT
V gene: TRBV10-3; CDR3 length: 14; clone size: .; D gene: TRBD2; J gene: TRBJ2-1; CDR3 protein: CATGTSGSNNEQFF; CDR3 DNA: TGTGCCACGGGGACTAGCGGGTCCAACAATGAGCAGTTCTTC
V gene: TRBV30; CDR3 length: 17; clone size: .; D gene: .; J gene: TRBJ1-2; CDR3 protein: CAWSVVLAPQSNYGYTF; CDR3 DNA: TGTGCCTGGAGTGTAGTTTTAGCCCCCCAGAGTAACTATGGCTACACCTTC
V gene: TRBV2; CDR3 length: 13; clone size: .; D gene: .; J gene: TRBJ2-1; CDR3 protein: CASSVEGKSEQFF; CDR3 DNA: TGTGCCAGCAGTGTGGAGGGTAAAAGTGAGCAGTTCTTC
V gene: TRBV7-7; CDR3 length: 13; clone size: .; D gene: .; J gene: TRBJ2-7; CDR3 protein: CASSLRRGDEQYF; CDR3 DNA: TGTGCCAGCAGCCTCCGCAGGGGGGACGAGCAGTACTTC
V gene: TRBV19; CDR3 length: 15; clone size: few; D gene: .; J gene: TRBJ2-7; CDR3 protein: CASSPRGGLFYEQYF; CDR3 DNA: TGTGCCAGTAGCCCAAGGGGGGGACTGTTCTACGAGCAGTACTTC
V gene: TRBV27; CDR3 length: 14; clone size: .; D gene: .; J gene: TRBJ2-5; CDR3 protein: CASSLSAFVETQYF; CDR3 DNA: TGTGCCAGCAGTTTATCAGCCTTTGTGGAGACCCAGTACTTC